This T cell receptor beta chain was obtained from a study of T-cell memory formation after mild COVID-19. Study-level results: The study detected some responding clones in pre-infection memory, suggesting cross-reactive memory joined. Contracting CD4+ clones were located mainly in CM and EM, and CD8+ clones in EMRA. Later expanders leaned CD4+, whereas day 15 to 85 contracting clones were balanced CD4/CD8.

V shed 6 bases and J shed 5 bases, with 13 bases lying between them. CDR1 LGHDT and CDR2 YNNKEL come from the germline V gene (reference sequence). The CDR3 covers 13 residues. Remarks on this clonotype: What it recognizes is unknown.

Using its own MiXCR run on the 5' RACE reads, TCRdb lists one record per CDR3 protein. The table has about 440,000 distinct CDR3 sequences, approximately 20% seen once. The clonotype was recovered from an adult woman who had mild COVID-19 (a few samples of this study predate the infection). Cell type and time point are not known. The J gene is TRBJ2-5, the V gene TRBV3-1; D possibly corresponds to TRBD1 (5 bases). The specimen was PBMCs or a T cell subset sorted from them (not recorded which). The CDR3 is CASRVGARETQYF. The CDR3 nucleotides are TGTGCCAGCAGGGTAGGGGCAAGGGAGACCCAGTACTTC.